This T cell receptor (beta chain) emerged from a study of T cell responses to AZD1222 COVID-19 vaccine. The CDR3 covers 18 residues. This clone appeared a single time. What it binds is not known. Profiled with immunoSEQ multiplex PCR; TCRdb holds only in-frame clones, not every one. The sample lists roughly 170,000 clones; about nine tenths were seen once. Study-wide results and limits: The breadth and depth of Spike-specific TCRs increased once two AZD1222 doses had been given. Donors were chiefly white British, with a greater number of females, and clonal diversity was perhaps underestimated. Close to half of all spike-specific TCRs reportedly target regions of the variants that are unmutated. Repertoires were obtained only post-peak T cell response.

Source: peripheral blood, taken on day 0 of AZD1222 vaccination. The TCR sequence derives from an adult in good health. This chain links TRBV21-1 with TRBJ1-4. TRBV21-1 is a recognized pseudogene. The CDR3: CASSKTGKGRQGNEKLFF. In nucleotides, the CDR3 is TGTGCCAGCAGCAAGACGGGGAAAGGAAGGCAGGGTAATGAAAAACTGTTTTTT.